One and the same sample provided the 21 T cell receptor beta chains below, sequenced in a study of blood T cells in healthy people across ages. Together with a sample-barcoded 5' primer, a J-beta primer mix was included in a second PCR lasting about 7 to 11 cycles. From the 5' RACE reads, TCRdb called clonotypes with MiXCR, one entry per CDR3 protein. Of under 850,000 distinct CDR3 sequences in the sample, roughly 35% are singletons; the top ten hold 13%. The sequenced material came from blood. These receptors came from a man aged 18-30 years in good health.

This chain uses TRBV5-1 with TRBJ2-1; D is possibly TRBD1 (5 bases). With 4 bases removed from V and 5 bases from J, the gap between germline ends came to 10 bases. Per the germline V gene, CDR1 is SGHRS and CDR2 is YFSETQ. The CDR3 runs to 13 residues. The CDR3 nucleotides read TGCGCCAGCAGCCTACAGGTAGACAATGAGCAGTTCTTC. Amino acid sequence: CASSLQVDNEQFF.

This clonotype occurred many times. The CDR3 bases are TGTGCCAGCAGCTTAAAAGGGACAGCCAATTACGAGCAGTACTTC. The encoded protein is CASSLKGTANYEQYF. The chain joins TRBV7-3 to TRBJ2-7; 7 nucleotides line up with TRBD1. This CDR3 has 15 amino acids. Germline lookup yields CDR1 SGHTA and CDR2 FQGTGA. J gave up 4 bases and V 1 base, and 7 bases lay outside the gene matches.

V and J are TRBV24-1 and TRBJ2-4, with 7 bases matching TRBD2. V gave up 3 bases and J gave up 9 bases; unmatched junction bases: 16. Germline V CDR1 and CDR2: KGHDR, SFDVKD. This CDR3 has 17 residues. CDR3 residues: CATSDLKREVRGSIQYF. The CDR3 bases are TGTGCCACCAGTGATCTCAAGCGGGAAGTCCGGGGAAGCATTCAGTACTTC.

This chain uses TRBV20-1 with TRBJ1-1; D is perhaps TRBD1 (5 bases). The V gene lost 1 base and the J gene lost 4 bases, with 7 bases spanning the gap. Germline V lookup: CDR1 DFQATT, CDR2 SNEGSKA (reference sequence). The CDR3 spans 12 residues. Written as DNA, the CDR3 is TGCAGTGCTAGAGCAGGGCTCACTGAAGCTTTCTTT. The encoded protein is CSARAGLTEAFF.

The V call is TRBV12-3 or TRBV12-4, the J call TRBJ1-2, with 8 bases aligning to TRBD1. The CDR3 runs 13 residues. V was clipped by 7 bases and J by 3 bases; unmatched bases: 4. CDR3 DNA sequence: TGTGCCAGCACCCTGACAGGGGACTATGGCTACACCTTC. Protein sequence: CASTLTGDYGYTF.

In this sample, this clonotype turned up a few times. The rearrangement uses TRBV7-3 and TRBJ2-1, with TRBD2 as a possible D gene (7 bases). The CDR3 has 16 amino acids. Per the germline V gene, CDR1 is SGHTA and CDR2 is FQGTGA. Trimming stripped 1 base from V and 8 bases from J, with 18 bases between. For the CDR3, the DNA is TGTGCCAGCAGCTTAAGTCCCCGGGGGGCCGGCGATGAGCAGTTCTTC. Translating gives CASSLSPRGAGDEQFF.

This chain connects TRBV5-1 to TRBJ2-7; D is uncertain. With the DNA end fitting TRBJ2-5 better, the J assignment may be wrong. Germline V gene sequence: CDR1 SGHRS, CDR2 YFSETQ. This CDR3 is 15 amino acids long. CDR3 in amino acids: CASSLVSAVGETQYF. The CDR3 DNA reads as TGCGCCAGCAGCTTGGTCTCGGCGGTCGGGGAGACCCAGTACTTC.

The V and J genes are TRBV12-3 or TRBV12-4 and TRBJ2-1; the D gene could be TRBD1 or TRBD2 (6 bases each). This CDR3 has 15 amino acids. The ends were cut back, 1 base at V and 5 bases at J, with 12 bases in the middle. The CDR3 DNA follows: TGTGCCAGCAGTTTAGGGCAGGGGAGGAACAATGAGCAGTTCTTC. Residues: CASSLGQGRNNEQFF.

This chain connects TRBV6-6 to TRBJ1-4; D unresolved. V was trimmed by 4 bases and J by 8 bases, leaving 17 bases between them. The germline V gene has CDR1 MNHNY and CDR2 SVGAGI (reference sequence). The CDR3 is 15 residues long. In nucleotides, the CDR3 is TGTGCCAGCAGTTCCGGGAAGCAGGCTTACGAAAAACTGTTTTTT. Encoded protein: CASSSGKQAYEKLFF.

The CDR3 is CASREPGLAGGQYNEQFF. The DNA of the CDR3 is TGTGCCAGCAGGGAACCGGGACTAGCGGGGGGGCAGTACAATGAGCAGTTCTTC. V usage is TRBV7-9 and J usage is TRBJ2-1; 16 bases map to TRBD2. CDR1 is SEHNR, CDR2 FQNEAQ, per germline (reference sequence). The length of the CDR3 is 18 residues. The V and J ends lost 6 bases and 4 bases, in that order; junction bases with no gene match: 9.

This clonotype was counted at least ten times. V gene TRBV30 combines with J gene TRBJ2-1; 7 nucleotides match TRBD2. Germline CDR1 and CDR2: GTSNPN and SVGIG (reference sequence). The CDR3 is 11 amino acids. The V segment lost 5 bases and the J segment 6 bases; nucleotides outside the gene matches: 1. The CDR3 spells CAWGRANEQFF. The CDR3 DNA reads TGTGCCTGGGGGAGGGCCAATGAGCAGTTCTTC.

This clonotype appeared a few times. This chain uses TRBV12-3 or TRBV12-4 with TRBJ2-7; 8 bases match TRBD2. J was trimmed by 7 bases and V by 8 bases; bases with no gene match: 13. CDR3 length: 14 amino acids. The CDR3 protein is CASQLLAGHNEQYF. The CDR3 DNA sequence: TGTGCCAGCCAACTCCTAGCGGGTCACAATGAGCAGTACTTC.

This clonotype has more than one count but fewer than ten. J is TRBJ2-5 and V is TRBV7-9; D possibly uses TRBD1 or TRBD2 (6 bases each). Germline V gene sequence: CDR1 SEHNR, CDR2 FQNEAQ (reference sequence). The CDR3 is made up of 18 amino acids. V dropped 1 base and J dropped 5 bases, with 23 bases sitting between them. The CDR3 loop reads CASSLVGGPGVRRETQYF. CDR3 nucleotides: TGTGCCAGCAGCTTAGTTGGAGGGCCAGGGGTTCGGCGGGAGACCCAGTACTTC.

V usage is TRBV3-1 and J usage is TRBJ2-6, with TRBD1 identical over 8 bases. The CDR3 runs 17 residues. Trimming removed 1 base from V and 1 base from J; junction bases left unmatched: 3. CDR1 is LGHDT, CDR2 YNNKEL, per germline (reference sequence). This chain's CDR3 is CASSQGNRGSGANVLTF. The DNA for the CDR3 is TGTGCCAGCAGCCAAGGGAACAGGGGGTCTGGGGCCAACGTCCTGACTTTC.

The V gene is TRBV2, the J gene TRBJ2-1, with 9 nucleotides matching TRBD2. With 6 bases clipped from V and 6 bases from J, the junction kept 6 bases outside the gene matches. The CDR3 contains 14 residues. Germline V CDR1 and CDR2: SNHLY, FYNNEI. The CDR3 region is CASRTGTSSNEQFF. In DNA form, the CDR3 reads TGTGCCAGCAGGACCGGGACTAGCAGCAATGAGCAGTTCTTC.

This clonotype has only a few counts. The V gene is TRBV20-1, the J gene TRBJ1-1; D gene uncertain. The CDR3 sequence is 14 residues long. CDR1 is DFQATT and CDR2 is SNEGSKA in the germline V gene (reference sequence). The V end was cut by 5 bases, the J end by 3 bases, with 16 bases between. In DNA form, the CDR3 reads TGCAGTGCTTTAGCGCGATTACGGGACACTGAAGCTTTCTTT. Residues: CSALARLRDTEAFF.

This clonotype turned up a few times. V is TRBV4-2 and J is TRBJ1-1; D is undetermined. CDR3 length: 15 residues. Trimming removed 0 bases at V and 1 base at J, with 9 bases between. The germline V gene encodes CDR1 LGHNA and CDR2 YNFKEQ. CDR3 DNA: TGTGCCAGCAGCCAAGAAGGGAGTCGGAACACTGAAGCTTTCTTT. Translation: CASSQEGSRNTEAFF.

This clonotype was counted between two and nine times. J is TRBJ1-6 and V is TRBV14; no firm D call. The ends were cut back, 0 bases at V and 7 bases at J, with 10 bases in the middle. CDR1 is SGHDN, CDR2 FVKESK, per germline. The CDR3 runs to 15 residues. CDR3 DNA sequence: TGTGCCAGCAGCCAAGAAGGGAATAGGAATTCACCCCTCCACTTT. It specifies CASSQEGNRNSPLHF.

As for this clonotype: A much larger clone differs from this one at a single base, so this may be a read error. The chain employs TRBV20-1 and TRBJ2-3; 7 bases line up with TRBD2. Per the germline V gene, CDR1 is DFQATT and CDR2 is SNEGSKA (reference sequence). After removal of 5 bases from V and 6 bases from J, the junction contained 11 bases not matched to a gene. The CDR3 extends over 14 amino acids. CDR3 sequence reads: CSASRPAGFDTQYF. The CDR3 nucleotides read TGCAGTGCTTCGAGACCAGCGGGGTTCGATACGCAGTATTTT.

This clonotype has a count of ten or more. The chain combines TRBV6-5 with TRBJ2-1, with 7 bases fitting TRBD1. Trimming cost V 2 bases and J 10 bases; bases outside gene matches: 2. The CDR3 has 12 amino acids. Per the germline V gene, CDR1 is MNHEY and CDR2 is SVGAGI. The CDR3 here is CASSYRGQEQFF. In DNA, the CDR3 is TGTGCCAGCAGTTACAGGGGGCAAGAGCAGTTCTTC.

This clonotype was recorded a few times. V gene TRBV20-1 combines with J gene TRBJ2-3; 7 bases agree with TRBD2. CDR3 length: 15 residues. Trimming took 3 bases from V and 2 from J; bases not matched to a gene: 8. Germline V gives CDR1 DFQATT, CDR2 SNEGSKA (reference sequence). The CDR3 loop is CSASGTSVPTDTQYF. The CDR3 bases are TGCAGTGCTAGTGGAACTAGCGTACCCACAGATACGCAGTATTTT.